Following are 8 T cell receptor beta chains from one sample sequenced in a study of shared clonotypes between healthy human individuals. Profiling relied on immunoSEQ multiplex PCR, and the TCRdb table lists in-frame clones only, not all of them. Of about 1.5 million clones listed, around 97% are singletons. What was sequenced was naive CD4+ T cells sorted from blood. Sample subset: CD45RA+ positively selected. Every receptor here comes from a man between 25 and 39 years old in good health.

The rearrangement uses TRBV5-1 and TRBJ2-2; 7 bases align to TRBD1. This CDR3 has 16 amino acids. Trimming removed 0 bases from V and 3 bases from J; junction bases left unmatched: 5. Germline-derived CDR1 and CDR2 are SGHRS and YFSETQ. The DNA for the CDR3 is TGCGCCAGCAGCTTGGGACAGGGCGTCGACACCGGGGAGCTGTTTTTT. Amino acids: CASSLGQGVDTGELFF.

The gene calls are TRBV7-9 and TRBJ2-6; tentatively, D is TRBD1 or TRBD2 (5 bases each). This CDR3 contains 19 residues. Germline CDR1 and CDR2: SEHNR and FQNEAQ (reference sequence). V dropped 6 bases and J dropped 1 base, with 22 bases sitting between them. The CDR3 DNA reads as TGTGCCAGCAGAATGTATCAGAGGGACGGAGGATCTGGGGCCAACGTCCTGACTTTC. Its protein product is CASRMYQRDGGSGANVLTF.

The rearrangement joins TRBV9 to TRBJ2-3; D is unresolved. Trimming left V 0 bases short and J 5 bases short, with 10 bases between. There are 14 residues in the CDR3. Germline V gene lookup returns CDR1 SGDLS and CDR2 YYNGEE. CDR3 sequence reads: CASSVALVVDTQYF. The CDR3 DNA sequence: TGTGCCAGCAGCGTAGCGCTAGTCGTAGATACGCAGTATTTT.

The chain links TRBV6-1 to TRBJ2-2; 8 positions match TRBD1. CDR3 length equals 15 residues. V was pared by 7 bases and J by 1 base, with 5 bases of the junction left unmatched. The germline V gene has CDR1 MNHNS and CDR2 SASEGT. CDR3 amino acids: CASTPDRGNTGELFF. Here the CDR3 DNA reads TGTGCCAGCACCCCTGACAGGGGGAACACCGGGGAGCTGTTTTTT.

The chain is built from TRBV7-7 and TRBJ2-1; maybe TRBD2 (6 bases). The CDR3 runs to 14 residues. The germline V gene encodes CDR1 SSHAT and CDR2 FNYEAQ (reference sequence). V lost 1 base and J 9 bases, leaving 13 bases between the germline ends. CDR3 sequence reads: CASSLVSSGGEQFF. The CDR3 DNA reads as TGTGCCAGCAGCTTAGTAAGTAGCGGCGGTGAGCAGTTCTTC.

This chain connects TRBV2 to TRBJ2-3; no reliable D call. This CDR3 spans 12 amino acids. V was clipped by 6 bases and J by 6 bases, with 10 bases between them. Germline-derived CDR1 and CDR2 are SNHLY and FYNNEI. CDR3 protein: CASSGQGDTQYF. CDR3 bases: TGTGCCAGCAGCGGCCAAGGGGATACGCAGTATTTT.

The chain has TRBV9 and TRBJ1-1; D is unresolved. V dropped 3 bases and J dropped 4 bases, with 13 bases sitting between them. The CDR3 has 14 residues. Germline CDR1 reads SGDLS; CDR2 reads YYNGEE. CDR3 protein: CASSGRAWATEAFF. The DNA of the CDR3 is TGTGCCAGCAGCGGCCGGGCGTGGGCCACTGAAGCTTTCTTT.

For this clone: The same CDR3 also results from other DNA sequences found in this sample. The chain combines TRBV6-1 with TRBJ1-1; 9 nucleotides line up with TRBD1. Germline V gives CDR1 MNHNS, CDR2 SASEGT. The CDR3 has 13 residues. Trimming took 6 bases from V and 3 from J; bases not matched to a gene: 2. In nucleotides, the CDR3 is TGTGCCAGCAGCCGACAGGGGGACACTGAAGCTTTCTTT. Translating it yields CASSRQGDTEAFF.